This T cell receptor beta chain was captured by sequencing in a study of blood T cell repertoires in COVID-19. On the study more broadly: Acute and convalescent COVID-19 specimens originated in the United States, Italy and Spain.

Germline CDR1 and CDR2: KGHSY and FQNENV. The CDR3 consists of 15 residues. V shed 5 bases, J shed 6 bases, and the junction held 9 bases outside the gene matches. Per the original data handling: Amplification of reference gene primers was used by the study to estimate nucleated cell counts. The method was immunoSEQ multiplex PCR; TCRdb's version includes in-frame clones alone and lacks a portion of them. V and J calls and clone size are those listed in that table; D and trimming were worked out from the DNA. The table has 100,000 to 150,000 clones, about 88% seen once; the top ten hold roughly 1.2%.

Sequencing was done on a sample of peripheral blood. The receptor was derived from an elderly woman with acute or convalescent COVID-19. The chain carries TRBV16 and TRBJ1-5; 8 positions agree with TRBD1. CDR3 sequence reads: CASSAQGANGQPQHF. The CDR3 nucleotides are TGTGCCAGCAGCGCGCAGGGGGCCAATGGTCAGCCCCAGCATTTT.